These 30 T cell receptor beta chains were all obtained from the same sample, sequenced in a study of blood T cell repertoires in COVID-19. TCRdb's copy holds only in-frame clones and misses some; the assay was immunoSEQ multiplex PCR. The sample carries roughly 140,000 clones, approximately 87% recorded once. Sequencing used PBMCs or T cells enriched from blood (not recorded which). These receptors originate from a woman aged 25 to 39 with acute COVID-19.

The CDR3 sequence: CASSRSTGSGNTIYF. In DNA form, the CDR3 reads TGCGCCAGCAGTCGATCAACAGGGTCCGGAAACACCATATATTTT. The chain combines TRBV5-1 with TRBJ1-3, with D possibly matching TRBD1 (6 bases). The V and J ends lost 5 bases and 4 bases respectively, with 16 bases between them. The germline V gene encodes CDR1 SGHRS and CDR2 YFSETQ. The CDR3 is 15 residues long.

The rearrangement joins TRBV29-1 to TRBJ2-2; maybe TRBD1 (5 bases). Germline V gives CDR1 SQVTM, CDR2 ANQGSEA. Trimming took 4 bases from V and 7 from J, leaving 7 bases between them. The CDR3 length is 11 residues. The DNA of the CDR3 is TGCAGCGTTGGGACAAACGGGGAGCTGTTTTTT. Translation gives CSVGTNGELFF.

DNA of the CDR3: TGTGCCAGTAGTCTTCAGGCCGGCCATGGCTACACCTTC. Its translation: CASSLQAGHGYTF. The chain has TRBV19 and TRBJ1-2; D call uncertain. V lost 5 bases to trimming and J lost 6 bases, with 13 bases between them. In germline, CDR1 is LNHDA, CDR2 SQIVND (reference sequence). The length of the CDR3 is 13 residues.

CDR3 sequence: CASSMGQTDTQYF. CDR3 in DNA: TGCGCCAGCAGCATGGGACAGACAGATACGCAGTATTTT. The V and J genes are TRBV5-1 and TRBJ2-3; 7 nucleotides align to TRBD1. CDR3 length: 13 residues. Germline trimming cut 4 bases from V and 3 bases from J; bases unmatched to any gene: 2. Per germline, CDR1 SGHRS and CDR2 YFSETQ.

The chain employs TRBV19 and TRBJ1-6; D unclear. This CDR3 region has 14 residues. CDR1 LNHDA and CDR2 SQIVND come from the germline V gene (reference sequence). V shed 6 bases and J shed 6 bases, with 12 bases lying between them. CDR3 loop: CASSTDSSNSPLHF. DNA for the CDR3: TGTGCCAGTAGCACGGATAGCTCTAATTCACCCCTCCACTTT.

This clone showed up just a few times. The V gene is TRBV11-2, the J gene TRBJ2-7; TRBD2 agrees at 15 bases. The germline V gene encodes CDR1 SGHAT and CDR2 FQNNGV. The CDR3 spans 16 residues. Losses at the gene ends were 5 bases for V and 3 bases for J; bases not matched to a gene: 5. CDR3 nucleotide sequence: TGTGCCAGCAGCCTTCTGGGACTAGCGGGAGGCTACGAGCAGTACTTC. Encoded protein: CASSLLGLAGGYEQYF.

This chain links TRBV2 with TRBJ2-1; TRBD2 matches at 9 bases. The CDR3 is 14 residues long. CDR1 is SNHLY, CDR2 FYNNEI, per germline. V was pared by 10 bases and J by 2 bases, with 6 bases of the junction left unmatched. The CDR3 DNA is TGTGCCATTTTTAGCGGGAGTCCCTACAATGAGCAGTTCTTC. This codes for CAIFSGSPYNEQFF.

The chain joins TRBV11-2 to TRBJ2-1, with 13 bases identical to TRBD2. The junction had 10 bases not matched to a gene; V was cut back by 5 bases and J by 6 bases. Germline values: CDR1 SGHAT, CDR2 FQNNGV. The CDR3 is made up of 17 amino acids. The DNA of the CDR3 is TGTGCCAGCAGCCCCAGAGGACTAGCGGGAGATATCAATGAGCAGTTCTTC. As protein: CASSPRGLAGDINEQFF.

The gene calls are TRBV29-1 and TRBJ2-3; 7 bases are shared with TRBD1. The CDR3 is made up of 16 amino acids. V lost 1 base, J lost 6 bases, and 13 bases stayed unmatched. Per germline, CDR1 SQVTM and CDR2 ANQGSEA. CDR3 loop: CSVEGLQGTGSDTQYF. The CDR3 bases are TGCAGCGTTGAAGGGTTACAGGGGACGGGTTCGGATACGCAGTATTTT.

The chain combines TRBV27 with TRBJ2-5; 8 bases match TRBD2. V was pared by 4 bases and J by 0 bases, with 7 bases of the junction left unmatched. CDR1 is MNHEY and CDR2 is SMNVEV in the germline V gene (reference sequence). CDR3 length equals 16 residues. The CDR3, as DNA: TGTGCCAGCAGTTCTTCAGCGGGAGACCACCAAGAGACCCAGTACTTC. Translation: CASSSSAGDHQETQYF.

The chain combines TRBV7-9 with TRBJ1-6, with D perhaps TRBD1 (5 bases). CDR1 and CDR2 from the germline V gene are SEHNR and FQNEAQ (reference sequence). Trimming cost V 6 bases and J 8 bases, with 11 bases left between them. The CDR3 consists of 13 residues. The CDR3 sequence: CASSLTGDSPLHF. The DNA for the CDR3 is TGTGCCAGCAGTTTGACGGGGGATTCACCCCTCCACTTT.

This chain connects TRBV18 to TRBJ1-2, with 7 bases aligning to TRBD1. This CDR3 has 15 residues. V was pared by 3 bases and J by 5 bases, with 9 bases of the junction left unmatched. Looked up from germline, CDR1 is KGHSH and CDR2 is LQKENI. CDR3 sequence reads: CASSPAGQAGYGYTF. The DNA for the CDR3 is TGTGCCAGCTCACCGGCAGGACAGGCAGGTTATGGCTACACCTTC.

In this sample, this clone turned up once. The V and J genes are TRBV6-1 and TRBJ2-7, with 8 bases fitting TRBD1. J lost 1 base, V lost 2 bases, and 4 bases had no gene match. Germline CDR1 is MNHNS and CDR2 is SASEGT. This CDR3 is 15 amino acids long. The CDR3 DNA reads TGTGCCAGCAGTGAATGGGGACAGGTATCCTACGAGCAGTACTTC. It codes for CASSEWGQVSYEQYF.

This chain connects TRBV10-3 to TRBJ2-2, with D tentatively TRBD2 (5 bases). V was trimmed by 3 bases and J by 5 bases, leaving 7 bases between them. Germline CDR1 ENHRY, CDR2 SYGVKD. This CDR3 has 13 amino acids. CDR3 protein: CAISDGGTGELFF. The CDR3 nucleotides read TGTGCCATCAGTGACGGAGGAACCGGGGAGCTGTTTTTT.

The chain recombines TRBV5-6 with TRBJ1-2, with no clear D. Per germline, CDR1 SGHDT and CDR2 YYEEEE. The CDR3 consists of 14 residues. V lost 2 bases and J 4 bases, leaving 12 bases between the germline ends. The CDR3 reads CASSLEFASYGYTF. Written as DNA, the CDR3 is TGTGCCAGCAGCTTAGAGTTTGCCTCCTATGGCTACACCTTC. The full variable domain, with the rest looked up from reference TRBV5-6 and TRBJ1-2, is DAGVTQSPTHLIKTRGQQVTLRCSPKSGHDTVSWYQQALGQGPQFIFQYYEEEERQRGNFPDRFSGHQFPNYSSELNVNALLLGDSALYLCASSLEFASYGYTFGSGTRLTVV.

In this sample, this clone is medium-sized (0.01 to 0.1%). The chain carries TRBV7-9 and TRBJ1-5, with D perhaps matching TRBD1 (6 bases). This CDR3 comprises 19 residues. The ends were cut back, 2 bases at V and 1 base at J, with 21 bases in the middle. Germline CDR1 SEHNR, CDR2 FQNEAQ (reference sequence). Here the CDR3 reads CASSLNYGVGTGSNQPQHF. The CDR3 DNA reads TGTGCCAGCAGCTTAAATTATGGTGTCGGAACAGGGAGCAATCAGCCCCAGCATTTT. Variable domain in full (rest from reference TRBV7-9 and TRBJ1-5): DTGVSQNPRHKITKRGQNVTFRCDPISEHNRLYWYRQTLGQGPEFLTYFQNEAQLEKSRLLSDRFSAERPKGSFSTLEIQRTEQGDSAMYLCASSLNYGVGTGSNQPQHFGDGTRLSIL.

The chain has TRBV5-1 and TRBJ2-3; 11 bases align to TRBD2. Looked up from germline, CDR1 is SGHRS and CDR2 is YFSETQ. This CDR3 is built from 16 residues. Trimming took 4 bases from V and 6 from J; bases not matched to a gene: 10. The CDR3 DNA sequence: TGCGCCAGCAGCCGAACTAGCGGGAGTCGGGGGGATACGCAGTATTTT. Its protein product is CASSRTSGSRGDTQYF.

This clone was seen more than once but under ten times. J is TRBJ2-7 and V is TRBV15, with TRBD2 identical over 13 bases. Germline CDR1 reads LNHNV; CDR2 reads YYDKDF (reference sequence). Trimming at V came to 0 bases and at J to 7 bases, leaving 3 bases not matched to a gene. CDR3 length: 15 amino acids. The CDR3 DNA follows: TGTGCCACCAGCAGAGACCCGGGACTAGCGGGAGAGCAGTACTTC. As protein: CATSRDPGLAGEQYF. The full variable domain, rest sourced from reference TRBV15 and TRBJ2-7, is DAMVIQNPRYQVTQFGKPVTLSCSQTLNHNVMYWYQQKSSQAPKLLFHYYDKDFNNEADTPDNFQSRRPNTSFCFLDIRSPGLGDTAMYLCATSRDPGLAGEQYFGPGTRLTVT.

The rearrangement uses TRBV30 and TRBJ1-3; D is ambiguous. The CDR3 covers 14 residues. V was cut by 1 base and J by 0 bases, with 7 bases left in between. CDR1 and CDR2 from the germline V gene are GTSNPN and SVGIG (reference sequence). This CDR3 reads CAWSEISSGNTIYF. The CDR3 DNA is TGTGCCTGGAGTGAGATTAGCTCTGGAAACACCATATATTTT.

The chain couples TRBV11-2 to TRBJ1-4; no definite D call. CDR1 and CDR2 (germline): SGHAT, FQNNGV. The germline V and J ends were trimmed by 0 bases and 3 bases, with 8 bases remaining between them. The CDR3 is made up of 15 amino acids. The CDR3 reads CASSLDGRANEKLFF. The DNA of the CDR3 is TGTGCCAGCAGCTTAGATGGGCGAGCTAATGAAAAACTGTTTTTT.

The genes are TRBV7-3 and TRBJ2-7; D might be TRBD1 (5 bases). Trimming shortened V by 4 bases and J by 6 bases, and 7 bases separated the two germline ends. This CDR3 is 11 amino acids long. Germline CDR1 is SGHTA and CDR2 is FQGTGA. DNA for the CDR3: TGTGCCAGCAGCTCAGGGTCCGAGCAGTACTTC. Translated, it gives CASSSGSEQYF.

The DNA for the CDR3 is TGTGCCTCCTACCGGCGGGGGGAGGGGGACACTGAAGCTTTCTTT. This encodes CASYRRGEGDTEAFF. This rearrangement joins TRBV30 to TRBJ1-1; perhaps TRBD1 as D (6 bases). V dropped 7 bases and J dropped 3 bases, with 21 bases sitting between them. Germline loops: CDR1 GTSNPN, CDR2 SVGIG (reference sequence). The CDR3 is 15 residues long.

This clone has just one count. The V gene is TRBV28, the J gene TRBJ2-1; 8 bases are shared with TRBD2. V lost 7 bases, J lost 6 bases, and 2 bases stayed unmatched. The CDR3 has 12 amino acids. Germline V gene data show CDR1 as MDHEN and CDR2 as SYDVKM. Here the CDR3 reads CASKSGSNEQFF. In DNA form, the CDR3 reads TGTGCCAGCAAAAGCGGGAGCAATGAGCAGTTCTTC.

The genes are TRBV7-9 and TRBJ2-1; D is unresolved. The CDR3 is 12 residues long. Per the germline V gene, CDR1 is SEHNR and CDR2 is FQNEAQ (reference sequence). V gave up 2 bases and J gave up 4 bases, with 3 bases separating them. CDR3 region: CASSLSYNEQFF. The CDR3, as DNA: TGTGCCAGCAGCTTATCGTACAATGAGCAGTTCTTC.

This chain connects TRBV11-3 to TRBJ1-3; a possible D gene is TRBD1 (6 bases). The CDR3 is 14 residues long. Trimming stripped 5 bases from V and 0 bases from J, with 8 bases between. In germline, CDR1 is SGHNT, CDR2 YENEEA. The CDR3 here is CASSQGNSGNTIYF. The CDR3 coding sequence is TGTGCCAGCAGCCAGGGGAACTCTGGAAACACCATATATTTT.

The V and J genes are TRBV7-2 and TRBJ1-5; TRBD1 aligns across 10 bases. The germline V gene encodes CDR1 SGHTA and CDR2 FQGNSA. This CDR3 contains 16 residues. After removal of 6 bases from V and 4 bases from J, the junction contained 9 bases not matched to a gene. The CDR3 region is CASRPGTGAGNQPQHF. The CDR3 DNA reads TGTGCCAGCAGACCCGGGACAGGGGCCGGGAATCAGCCCCAGCATTTT.

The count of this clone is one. DNA of the CDR3: TGTGCCAGCAGCCAAGTGAGGTCTGGGGCCAACGTCCTGACTTTC. This translates into CASSQVRSGANVLTF. V is TRBV3-1 (or the pseudogene TRBV3-2) and J is TRBJ2-6; no clear D. The CDR3 has 15 amino acids. With 1 base removed from V and 1 base from J, the gap between germline ends came to 5 bases. Germline CDR1 and CDR2: LGHDT and YNNKEL (reference sequence).

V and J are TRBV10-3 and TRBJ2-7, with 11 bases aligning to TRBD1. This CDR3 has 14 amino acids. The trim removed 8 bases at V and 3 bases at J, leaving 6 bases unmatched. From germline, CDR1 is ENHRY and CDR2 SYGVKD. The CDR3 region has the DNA TGTGCCATCGGACAGGGGGCAAGCGGCTACGAGCAGTACTTC. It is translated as CAIGQGASGYEQYF.

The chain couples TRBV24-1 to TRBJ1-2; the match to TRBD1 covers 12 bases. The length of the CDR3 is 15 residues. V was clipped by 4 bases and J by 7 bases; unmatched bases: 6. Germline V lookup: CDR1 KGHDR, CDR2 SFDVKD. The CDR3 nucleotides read TGTGCCACCAGTGAGACCGGGACAGGGGGCCGTGGCTACACCTTC. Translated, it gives CATSETGTGGRGYTF.

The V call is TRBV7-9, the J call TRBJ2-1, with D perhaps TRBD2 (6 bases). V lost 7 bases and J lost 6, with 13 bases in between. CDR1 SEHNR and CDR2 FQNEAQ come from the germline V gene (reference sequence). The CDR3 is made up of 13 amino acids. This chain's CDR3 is CASTPAGGNEQFF. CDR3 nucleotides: TGTGCCAGCACGCCGGCCGGGGGCAATGAGCAGTTCTTC.